The TCR beta chain under discussion was sequenced for a study of CD8+ T cells in alopecia areata. In the study overall: The study gave tofacitinib for 6 to 18 months, then 6 months off drug.

Treatment given: oral pan-JAK inhibitor, 5-10 mg twice daily. Reverse transcription of extracted RNA yielded cDNA, which provided the sequencing template. The table came from immunoSEQ multiplex PCR; TCRdb's copy has only in-frame clones and leaves some out. The sample lists approximately 170,000 clones, 50% to 60% occurring once. J lost 6 bases, V lost 5 bases, and 7 bases had no gene match. Per germline, CDR1 LGHNA and CDR2 YSLEER. The CDR3 covers 14 residues. J is TRBJ1-5 and V is TRBV4-3, with 7 bases aligning to TRBD1. The origin of this receptor is a human donor with alopecia areata. The material sequenced was CD4+ T cells sorted from blood, taken at week 4, from a patient treated with tofacitinib. CDR3 DNA sequence: TGCGCCAGCAGCTCCCGACAGGGAAGTCAGCCCCAGCATTTT. It specifies CASSSRQGSQPQHF.